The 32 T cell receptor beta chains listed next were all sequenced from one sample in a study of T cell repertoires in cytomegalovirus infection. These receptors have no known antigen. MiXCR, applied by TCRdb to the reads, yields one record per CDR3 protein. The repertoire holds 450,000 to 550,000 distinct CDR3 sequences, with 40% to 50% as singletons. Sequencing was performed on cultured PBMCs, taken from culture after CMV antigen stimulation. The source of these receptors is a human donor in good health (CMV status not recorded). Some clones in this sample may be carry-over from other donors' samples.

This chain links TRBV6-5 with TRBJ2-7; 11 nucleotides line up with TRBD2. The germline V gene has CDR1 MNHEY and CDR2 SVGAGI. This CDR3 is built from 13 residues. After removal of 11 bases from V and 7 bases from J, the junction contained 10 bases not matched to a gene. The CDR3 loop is CAGKLAGVGEQYF. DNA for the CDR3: TGTGCCGGCAAACTAGCGGGAGTGGGTGAGCAGTACTTC.

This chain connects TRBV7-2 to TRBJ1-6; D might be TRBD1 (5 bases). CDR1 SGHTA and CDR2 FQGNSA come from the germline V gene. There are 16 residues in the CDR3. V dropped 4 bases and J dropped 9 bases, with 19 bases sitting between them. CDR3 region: CASSYGRGGVGSPLHF. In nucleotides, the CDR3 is TGTGCCAGCAGCTATGGCCGGGGAGGGGTGGGTTCACCCCTCCACTTT.

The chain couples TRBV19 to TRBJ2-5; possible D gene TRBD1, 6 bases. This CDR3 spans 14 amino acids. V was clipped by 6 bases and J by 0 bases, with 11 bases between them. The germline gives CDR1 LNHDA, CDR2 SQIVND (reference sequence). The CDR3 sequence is CASRARQDQETQYF. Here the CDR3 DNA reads TGTGCCAGTAGGGCCCGACAGGACCAAGAGACCCAGTACTTC.

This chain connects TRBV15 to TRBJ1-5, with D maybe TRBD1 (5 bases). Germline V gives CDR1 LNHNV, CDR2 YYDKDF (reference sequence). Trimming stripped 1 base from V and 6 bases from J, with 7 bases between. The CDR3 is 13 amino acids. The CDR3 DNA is TGTGCCACCAGCAGAGGCGGGGGTCAGCCCCAGCATTTT. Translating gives CATSRGGGQPQHF.

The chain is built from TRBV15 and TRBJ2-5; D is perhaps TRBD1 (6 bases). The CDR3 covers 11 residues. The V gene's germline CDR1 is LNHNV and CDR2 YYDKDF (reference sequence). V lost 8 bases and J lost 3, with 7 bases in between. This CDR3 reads CATQGKETQYF. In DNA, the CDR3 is TGTGCCACCCAGGGGAAAGAGACCCAGTACTTC.

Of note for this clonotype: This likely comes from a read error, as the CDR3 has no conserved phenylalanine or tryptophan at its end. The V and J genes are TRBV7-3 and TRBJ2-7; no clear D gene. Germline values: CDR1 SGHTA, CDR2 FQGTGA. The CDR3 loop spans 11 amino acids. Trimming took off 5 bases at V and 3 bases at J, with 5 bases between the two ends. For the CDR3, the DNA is TGTGCCAGCAGCATGGGCTACGAGCAGTACTAC. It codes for CASSMGYEQYY.

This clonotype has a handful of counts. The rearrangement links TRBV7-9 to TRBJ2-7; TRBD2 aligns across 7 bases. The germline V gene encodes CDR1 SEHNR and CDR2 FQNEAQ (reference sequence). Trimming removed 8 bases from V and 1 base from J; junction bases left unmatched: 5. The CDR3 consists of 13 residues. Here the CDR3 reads CASRGEASYEQYF. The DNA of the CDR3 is TGTGCCAGCCGGGGGGAGGCATCCTACGAGCAGTACTTC.

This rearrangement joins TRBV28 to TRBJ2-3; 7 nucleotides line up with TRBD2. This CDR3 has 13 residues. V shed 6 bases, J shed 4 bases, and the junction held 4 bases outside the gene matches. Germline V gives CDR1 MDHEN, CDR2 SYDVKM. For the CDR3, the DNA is TGTGCCAGCAGGACTACTAGCGCAGATACGCAGTATTTT. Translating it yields CASRTTSADTQYF.

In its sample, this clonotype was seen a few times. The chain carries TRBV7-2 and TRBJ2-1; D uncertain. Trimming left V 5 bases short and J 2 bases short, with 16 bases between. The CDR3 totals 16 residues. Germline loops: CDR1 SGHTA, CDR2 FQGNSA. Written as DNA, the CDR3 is TGTGCCAGCAGCCATATAACAACGGCGCCCTACAATGAGCAGTTCTTC. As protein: CASSHITTAPYNEQFF.

CDR3 loop: CASSPYSRQLYNEQFF. The DNA of the CDR3 is TGTGCCAGCAGCCCATACTCGAGACAACTCTACAATGAGCAGTTCTTC. The chain has TRBV7-8 and TRBJ2-1; D remains ambiguous. The CDR3 covers 16 residues. CDR1 is SGHVS and CDR2 is FQNEAQ in the germline V gene. The V end was cut by 5 bases, the J end by 3 bases, with 17 bases between.

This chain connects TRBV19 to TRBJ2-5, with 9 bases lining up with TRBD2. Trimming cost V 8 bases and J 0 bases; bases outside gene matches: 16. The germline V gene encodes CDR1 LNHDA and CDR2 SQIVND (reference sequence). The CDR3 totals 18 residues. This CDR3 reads CASAREWAGGEYQETQYF. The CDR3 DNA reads TGTGCCAGTGCCCGAGAGTGGGCGGGAGGGGAGTACCAAGAGACCCAGTACTTC. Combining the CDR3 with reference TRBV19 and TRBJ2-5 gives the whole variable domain DGGITQSPKYLFRKEGQNVTLSCEQNLNHDAMYWYRQDPGQGLRLIYYSQIVNDFQKGDIAEGYSVSREKKESFPLTVTSAQKNPTAFYLCASAREWAGGEYQETQYFGPGTRLLVL.

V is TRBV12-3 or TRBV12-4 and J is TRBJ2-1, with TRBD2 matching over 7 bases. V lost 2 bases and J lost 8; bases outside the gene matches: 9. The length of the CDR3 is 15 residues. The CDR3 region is CASSLWGGGGDEQFF. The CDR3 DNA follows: TGTGCCAGCAGTTTATGGGGCGGGGGAGGGGATGAGCAGTTCTTC.

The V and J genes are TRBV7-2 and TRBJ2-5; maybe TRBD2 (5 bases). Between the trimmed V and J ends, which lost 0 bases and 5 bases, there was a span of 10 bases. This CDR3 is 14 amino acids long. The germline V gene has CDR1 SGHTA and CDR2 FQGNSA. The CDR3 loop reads CASSLALGSETQYF. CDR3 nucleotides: TGTGCCAGCAGCTTAGCACTAGGATCCGAGACCCAGTACTTC.

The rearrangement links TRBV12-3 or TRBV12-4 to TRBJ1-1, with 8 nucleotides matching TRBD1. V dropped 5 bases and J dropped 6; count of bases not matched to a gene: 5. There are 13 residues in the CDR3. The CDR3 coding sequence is TGTGCCAGCAGTACGGGACAGGAGGCTGAAGCTTTCTTT. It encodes CASSTGQEAEAFF.

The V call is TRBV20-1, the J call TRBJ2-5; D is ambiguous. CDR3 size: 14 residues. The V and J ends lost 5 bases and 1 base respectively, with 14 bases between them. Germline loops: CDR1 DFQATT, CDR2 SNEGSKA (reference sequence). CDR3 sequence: CSAGLRARQETQYF. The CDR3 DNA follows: TGCAGTGCTGGCCTCCGGGCCCGCCAAGAGACCCAGTACTTC.

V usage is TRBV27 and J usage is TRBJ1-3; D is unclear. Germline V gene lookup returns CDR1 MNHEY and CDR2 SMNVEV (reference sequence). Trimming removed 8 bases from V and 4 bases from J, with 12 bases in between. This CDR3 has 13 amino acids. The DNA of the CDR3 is TGTGCCAGCCGCCCCGGGGTCGGAAACACCATATATTTT. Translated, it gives CASRPGVGNTIYF.

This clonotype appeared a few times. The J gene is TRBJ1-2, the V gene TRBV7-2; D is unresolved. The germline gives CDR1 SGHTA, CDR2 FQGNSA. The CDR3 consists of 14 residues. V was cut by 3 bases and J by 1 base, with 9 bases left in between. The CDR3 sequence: CASSFRTVNYGYTF. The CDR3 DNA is TGTGCCAGCAGCTTCCGGACTGTTAACTATGGCTACACCTTC.

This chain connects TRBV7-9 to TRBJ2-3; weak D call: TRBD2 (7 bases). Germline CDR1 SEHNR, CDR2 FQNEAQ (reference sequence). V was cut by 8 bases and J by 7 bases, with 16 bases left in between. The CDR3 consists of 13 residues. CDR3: CASSEGGRYTQYF. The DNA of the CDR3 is TGTGCCAGCTCCGAGGGGGGGAGGTATACGCAGTATTTT.

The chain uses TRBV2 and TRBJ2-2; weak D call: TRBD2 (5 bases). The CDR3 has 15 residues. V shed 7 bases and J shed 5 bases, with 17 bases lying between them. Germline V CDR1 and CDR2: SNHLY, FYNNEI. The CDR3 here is CASTDGDLETGELFF. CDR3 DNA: TGTGCCAGCACCGACGGGGATTTGGAAACCGGGGAGCTGTTTTTT.

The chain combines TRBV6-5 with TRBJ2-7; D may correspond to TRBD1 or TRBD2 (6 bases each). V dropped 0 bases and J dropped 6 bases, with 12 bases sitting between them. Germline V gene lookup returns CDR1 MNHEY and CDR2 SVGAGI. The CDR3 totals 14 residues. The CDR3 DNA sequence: TGTGCCAGCAGTTACTCCGGCAGGGGAGGCGAGCAGTACTTC. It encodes CASSYSGRGGEQYF.

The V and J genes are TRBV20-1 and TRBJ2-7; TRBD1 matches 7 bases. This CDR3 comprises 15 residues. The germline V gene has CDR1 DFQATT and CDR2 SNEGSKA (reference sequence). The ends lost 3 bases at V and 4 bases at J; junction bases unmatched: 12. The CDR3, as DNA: TGCAGTGCTAGTAAGGGAACAGGGGACCTATACGAGCAGTACTTC. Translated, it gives CSASKGTGDLYEQYF.

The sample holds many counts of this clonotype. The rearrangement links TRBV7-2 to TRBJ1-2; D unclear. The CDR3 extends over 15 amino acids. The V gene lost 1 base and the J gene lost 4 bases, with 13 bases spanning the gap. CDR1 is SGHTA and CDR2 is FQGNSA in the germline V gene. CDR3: CASSLDSADGYGYTF. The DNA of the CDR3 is TGTGCCAGCAGCTTAGACTCAGCAGACGGCTATGGCTACACCTTC.

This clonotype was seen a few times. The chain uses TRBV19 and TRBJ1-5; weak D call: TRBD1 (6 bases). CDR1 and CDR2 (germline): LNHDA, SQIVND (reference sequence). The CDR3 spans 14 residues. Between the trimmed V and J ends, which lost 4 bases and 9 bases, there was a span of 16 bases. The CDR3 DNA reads TGTGCCAGTAGTACGGGGGGGGGGCCCCGGCCCCAGCATTTT. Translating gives CASSTGGGPRPQHF.

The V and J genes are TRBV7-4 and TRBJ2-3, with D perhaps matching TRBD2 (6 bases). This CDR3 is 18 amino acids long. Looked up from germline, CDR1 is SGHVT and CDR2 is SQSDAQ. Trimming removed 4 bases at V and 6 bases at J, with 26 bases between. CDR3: CASSSPLGGANPIDTQYF. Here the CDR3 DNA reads TGTGCCAGCAGCTCCCCCCTGGGAGGTGCTAACCCCATCGATACGCAGTATTTT.

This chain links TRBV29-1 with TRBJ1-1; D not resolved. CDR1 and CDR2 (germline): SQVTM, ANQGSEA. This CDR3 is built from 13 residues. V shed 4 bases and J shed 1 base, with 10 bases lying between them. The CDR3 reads CSVGRGKNTEAFF. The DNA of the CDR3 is TGCAGCGTTGGACGAGGGAAGAACACTGAAGCTTTCTTT.

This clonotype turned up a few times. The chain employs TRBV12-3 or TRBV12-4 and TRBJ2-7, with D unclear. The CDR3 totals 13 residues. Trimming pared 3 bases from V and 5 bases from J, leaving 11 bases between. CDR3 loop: CASSFWDRNEQYF. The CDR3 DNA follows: TGTGCCAGCAGTTTTTGGGATCGCAACGAGCAGTACTTC.

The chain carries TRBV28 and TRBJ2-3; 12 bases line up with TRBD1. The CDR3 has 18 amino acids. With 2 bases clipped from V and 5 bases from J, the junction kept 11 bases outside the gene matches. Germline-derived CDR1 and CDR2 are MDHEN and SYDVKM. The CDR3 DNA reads TGTGCCAGCAGTTTACCGTTTGGGACAGGGGGCGTTGGAGATACGCAGTATTTT. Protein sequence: CASSLPFGTGGVGDTQYF.

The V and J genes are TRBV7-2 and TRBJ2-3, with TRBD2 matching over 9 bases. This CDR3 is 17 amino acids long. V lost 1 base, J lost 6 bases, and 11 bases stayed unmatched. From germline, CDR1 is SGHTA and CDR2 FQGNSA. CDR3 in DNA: TGTGCCAGCAGCTTAGATGGGCTAGCGGGATTTTACGATACGCAGTATTTT. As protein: CASSLDGLAGFYDTQYF.

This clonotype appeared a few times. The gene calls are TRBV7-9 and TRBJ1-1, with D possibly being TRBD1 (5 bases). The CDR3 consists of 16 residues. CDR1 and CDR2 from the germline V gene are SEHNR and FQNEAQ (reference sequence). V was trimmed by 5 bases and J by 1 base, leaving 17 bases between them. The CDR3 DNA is TGTGCCAGCAGCCTCCGAGGTGGGACGGAGAACACTGAAGCTTTCTTT. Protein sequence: CASSLRGGTENTEAFF. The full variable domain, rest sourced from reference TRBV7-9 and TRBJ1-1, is DTGVSQNPRHKITKRGQNVTFRCDPISEHNRLYWYRQTLGQGPEFLTYFQNEAQLEKSRLLSDRFSAERPKGSFSTLEIQRTEQGDSAMYLCASSLRGGTENTEAFFGQGTRLTVV.

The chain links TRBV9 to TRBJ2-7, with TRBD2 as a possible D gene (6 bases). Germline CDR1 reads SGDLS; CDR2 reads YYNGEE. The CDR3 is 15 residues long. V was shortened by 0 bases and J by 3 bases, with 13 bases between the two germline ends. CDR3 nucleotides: TGTGCCAGCAGCGTAGGGGCTAGCGTGGGCTACGAGCAGTACTTC. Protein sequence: CASSVGASVGYEQYF. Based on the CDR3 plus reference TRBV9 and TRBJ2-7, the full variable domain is DSGVTQTPKHLITATGQRVTLRCSPRSGDLSVYWYQQSLDQGLQFLIQYYNGEERAKGNILERFSAQQFPDLHSELNLSSLELGDSALYFCASSVGASVGYEQYFGPGTRLTVT.

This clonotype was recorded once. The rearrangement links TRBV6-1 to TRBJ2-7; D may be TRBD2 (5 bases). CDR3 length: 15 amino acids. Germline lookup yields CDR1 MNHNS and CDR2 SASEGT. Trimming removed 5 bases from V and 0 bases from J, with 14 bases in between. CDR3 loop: CASSYLFGSSYEQYF. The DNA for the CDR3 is TGTGCCAGCAGTTACCTTTTTGGGAGCTCCTACGAGCAGTACTTC.

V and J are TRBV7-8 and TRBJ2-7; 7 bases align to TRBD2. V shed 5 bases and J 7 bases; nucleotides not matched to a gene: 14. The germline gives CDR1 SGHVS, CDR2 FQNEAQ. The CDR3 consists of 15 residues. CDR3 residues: CASSPREGGPKEQYF. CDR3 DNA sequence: TGTGCCAGCAGCCCTCGTGAGGGAGGGCCTAAGGAGCAGTACTTC.